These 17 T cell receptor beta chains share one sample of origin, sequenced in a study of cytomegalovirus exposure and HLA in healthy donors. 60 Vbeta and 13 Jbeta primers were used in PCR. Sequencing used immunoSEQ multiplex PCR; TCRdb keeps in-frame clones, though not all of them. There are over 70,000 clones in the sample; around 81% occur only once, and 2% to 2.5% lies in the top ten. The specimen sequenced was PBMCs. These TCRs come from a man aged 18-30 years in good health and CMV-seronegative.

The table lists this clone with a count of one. Here the CDR3 DNA reads TGTGCCTGGAGTGGAGGACTAGCGCCGGGCACAGATACGCAGTATTTT. This translates into CAWSGGLAPGTDTQYF. The chain carries TRBV30 and TRBJ2-3; 9 nucleotides agree with TRBD2. Trimming removed 1 base from V and 1 base from J; junction bases left unmatched: 6. CDR3 length: 16 amino acids. CDR1 and CDR2 (germline): GTSNPN, SVGIG (reference sequence).

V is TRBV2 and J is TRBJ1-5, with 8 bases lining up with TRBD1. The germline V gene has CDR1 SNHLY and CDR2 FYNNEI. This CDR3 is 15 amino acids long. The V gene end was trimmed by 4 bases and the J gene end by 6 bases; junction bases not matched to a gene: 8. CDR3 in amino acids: CASSVDRDGFQPQHF. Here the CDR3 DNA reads TGTGCCAGCAGTGTGGACAGGGACGGGTTTCAGCCCCAGCATTTT.

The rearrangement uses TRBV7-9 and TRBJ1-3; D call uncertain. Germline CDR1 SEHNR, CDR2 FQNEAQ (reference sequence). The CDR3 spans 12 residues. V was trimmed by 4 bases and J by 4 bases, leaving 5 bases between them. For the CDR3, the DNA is TGTGCCAGCAGCTCACAGGGAAACACCATATATTTT. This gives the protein CASSSQGNTIYF.

CDR3 region: CASTRVGASGNTIYF. The CDR3 nucleotides are TGTGCCAGCACCAGAGTAGGGGCTTCTGGAAACACCATATATTTT. This chain links TRBV13 with TRBJ1-3; D possibly corresponds to TRBD1 (5 bases). The V end was cut by 7 bases, the J end by 1 base, with 14 bases between. The CDR3 contains 15 residues. CDR1 is PRHDT, CDR2 FYEKMQ, per germline (reference sequence).

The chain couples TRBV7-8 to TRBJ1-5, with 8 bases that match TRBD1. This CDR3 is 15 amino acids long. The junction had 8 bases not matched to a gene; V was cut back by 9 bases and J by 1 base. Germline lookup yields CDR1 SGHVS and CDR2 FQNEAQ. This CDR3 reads CASSDQGASNQPQHF. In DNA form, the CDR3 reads TGTGCCAGTTCCGATCAGGGGGCGAGCAATCAGCCCCAGCATTTT.

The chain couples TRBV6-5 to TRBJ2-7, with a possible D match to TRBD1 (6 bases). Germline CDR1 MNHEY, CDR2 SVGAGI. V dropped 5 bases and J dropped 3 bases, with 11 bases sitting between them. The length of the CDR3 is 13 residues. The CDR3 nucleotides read TGTGCCAGCAGTATCGGACAGATCTACGAGCAGTACTTC. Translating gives CASSIGQIYEQYF.

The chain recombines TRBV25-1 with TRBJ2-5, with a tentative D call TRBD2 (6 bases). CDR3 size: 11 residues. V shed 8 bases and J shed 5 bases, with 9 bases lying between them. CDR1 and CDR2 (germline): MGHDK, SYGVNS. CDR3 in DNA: TGTGCCAGCCAGGGAGGTGAGACCCAGTACTTC. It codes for CASQGGETQYF.

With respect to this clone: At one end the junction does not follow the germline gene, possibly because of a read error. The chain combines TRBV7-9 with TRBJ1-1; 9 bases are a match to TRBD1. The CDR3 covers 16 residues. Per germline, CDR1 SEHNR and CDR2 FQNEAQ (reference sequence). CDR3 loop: CSSSLIEGQGNTEAFF. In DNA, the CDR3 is TGTTCCAGCAGCTTAATAGAGGGACAGGGGAACACTGAAGCTTTCTTT.

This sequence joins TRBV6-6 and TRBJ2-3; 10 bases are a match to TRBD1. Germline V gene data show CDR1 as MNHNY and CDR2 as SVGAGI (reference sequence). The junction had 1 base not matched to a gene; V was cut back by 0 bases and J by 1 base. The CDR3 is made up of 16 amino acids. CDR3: CASSYSGTGGTDTQYF. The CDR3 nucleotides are TGTGCCAGCAGTTACTCGGGGACAGGGGGCACAGATACGCAGTATTTT.

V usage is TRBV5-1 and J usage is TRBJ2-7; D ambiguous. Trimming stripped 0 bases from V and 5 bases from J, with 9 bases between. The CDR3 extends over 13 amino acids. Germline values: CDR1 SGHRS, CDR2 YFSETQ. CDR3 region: CASSLASPHEQYF. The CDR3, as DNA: TGCGCCAGCAGCTTGGCCAGTCCCCACGAGCAGTACTTC.

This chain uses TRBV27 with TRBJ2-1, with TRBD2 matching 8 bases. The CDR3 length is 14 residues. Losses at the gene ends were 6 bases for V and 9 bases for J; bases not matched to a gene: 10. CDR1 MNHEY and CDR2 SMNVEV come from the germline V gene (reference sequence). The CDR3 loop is CASRSGGRAGEQFF. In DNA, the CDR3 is TGTGCCAGCAGATCGGGGGGGCGGGCCGGTGAGCAGTTCTTC.

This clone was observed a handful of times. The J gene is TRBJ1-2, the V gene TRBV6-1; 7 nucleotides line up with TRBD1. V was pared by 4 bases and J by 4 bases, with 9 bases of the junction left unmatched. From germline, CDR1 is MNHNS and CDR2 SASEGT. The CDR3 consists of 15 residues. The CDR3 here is CASSAGGGGSYGYTF. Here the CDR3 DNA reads TGTGCCAGCAGTGCTGGAGGGGGCGGAAGCTATGGCTACACCTTC.

CDR3 in amino acids: CASSFGEKLFF. Written as DNA, the CDR3 is TGTGCCAGCAGCTTCGGTGAAAAACTGTTTTTT. The V gene is TRBV5-5, the J gene TRBJ1-4, with D uncertain. Germline lookup yields CDR1 SGHKS and CDR2 YYEKEE (reference sequence). The CDR3 runs 11 residues. Trimming stripped 2 bases from V and 7 bases from J, with 3 bases between.

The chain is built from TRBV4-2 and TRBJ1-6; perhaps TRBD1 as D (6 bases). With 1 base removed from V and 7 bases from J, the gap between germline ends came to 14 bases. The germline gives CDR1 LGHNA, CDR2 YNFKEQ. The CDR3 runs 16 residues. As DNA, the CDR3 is TGTGCCAGCAGCCAAGCGCTGGGACAAGGCAATTCACCCCTCCACTTT. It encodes CASSQALGQGNSPLHF.

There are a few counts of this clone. In nucleotides, the CDR3 is TGTGCCAGCAGCTTAGCCGGGACTGAGGGCACTGAAGCTTTCTTT. Translation: CASSLAGTEGTEAFF. The gene calls are TRBV13 and TRBJ1-1, with D possibly TRBD1 on 5 matching bases. Trimming removed 1 base at V and 4 bases at J, with 13 bases between. The CDR3 covers 15 residues. CDR1 and CDR2 (germline): PRHDT, FYEKMQ (reference sequence).

The CDR3 bases are TGTGCCAGCAGTGAAGACAGGGGGATCTCCTACGAGCAGTACTTC. Translating gives CASSEDRGISYEQYF. The chain joins TRBV6-1 to TRBJ2-5, with TRBD1 matching over 8 bases. The end of the DNA is better explained by TRBJ2-7, so the J call may be wrong. Germline V gene sequence: CDR1 MNHNS, CDR2 SASEGT. The CDR3 is made up of 15 amino acids.

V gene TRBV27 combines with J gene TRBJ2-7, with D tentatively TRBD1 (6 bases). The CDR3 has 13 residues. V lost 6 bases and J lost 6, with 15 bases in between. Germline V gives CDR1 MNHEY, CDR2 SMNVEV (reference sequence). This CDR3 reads CASSQHQGIEQYF. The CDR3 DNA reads TGTGCCAGCAGCCAACATCAGGGGATCGAGCAGTACTTC.